This T cell receptor (beta chain) came from a study of T cell responses to AZD1222 COVID-19 vaccine. Generated by immunoSEQ multiplex PCR, the TCRdb table keeps only in-frame clones and is missing some. Found here are 100,000 to 150,000 clones, about nine tenths of them singletons; the top ten hold 7.2%. The CDR3 has 15 residues. Germline V gives CDR1 SQVTM, CDR2 ANQGSEA. V lost 4 bases and J 2 bases, leaving 17 bases between the germline ends. The count of this clone is one. The rearrangement uses TRBV29-1 and TRBJ1-2; D is possibly TRBD1 (5 bases). This sequence was found in an adult in good health. Specimen: peripheral blood, collected on day 0 of AZD1222 vaccination. This chain's CDR3 is CSVAFAVTGNYGYTF. DNA for the CDR3: TGCAGCGTTGCCTTCGCGGTTACAGGCAACTATGGCTACACCTTC.